A single sample gave rise to the 28 T cell receptor beta chains below, sequenced in a study of OX40 agonist ivuxolimab in advanced cancers. Only in-frame clones appear in the TCRdb table, and some are missing; sequencing was by immunoSEQ multiplex PCR. Of approximately 70,000 clones listed, around 84% are singletons. Sequencing used CD4+ or CD8+ T cells sorted from blood, obtained in a trial of the OX40 agonist ivuxolimab. The receptors here all came from an adult with an advanced solid tumor such as melanoma, head and neck, liver or kidney cancer.

The gene calls are TRBV5-1 and TRBJ2-7; D gene ambiguous. The CDR3 consists of 11 residues. V was cut by 3 bases and J by 5 bases, with 6 bases left in between. Germline CDR1 reads SGHRS; CDR2 reads YFSETQ. The CDR3: CASSSFDEQYF. For the CDR3, the DNA is TGCGCCAGCAGCTCTTTTGACGAGCAGTACTTC.

The genes are TRBV5-1 and TRBJ2-3; D is perhaps TRBD2 (7 bases). V lost 4 bases to trimming and J lost 4 bases, with 13 bases between them. Germline CDR1 is SGHRS and CDR2 is YFSETQ. This CDR3 is 14 amino acids long. CDR3 sequence reads: CASSPGGRADTQYF. CDR3 nucleotides: TGCGCCAGCAGCCCGGGGGGCCGAGCAGATACGCAGTATTTT. The full variable domain, its missing parts supplied by reference TRBV5-1 and TRBJ2-3, is KAGVTQTPRYLIKTRGQQVTLSCSPISGHRSVSWYQQTPGQGLQFLFEYFSETQRNKGNFPGRFSGRQFSNSRSEMNVSTLELGDSALYLCASSPGGRADTQYFGPGTRLTVL.

The genes are TRBV5-1 and TRBJ1-4; the match to TRBD1 covers 9 bases. This CDR3 comprises 14 residues. Germline V gives CDR1 SGHRS, CDR2 YFSETQ. The J segment lost 7 bases and the V segment lost 4 bases, leaving 5 bases of the junction unmatched. This CDR3 is CASSAGTGSEKLFF. CDR3 sequence (DNA): TGCGCCAGCAGCGCCGGGACAGGGAGTGAAAAACTGTTTTTT.

The rearrangement joins TRBV5-1 to TRBJ1-6, with D tentatively TRBD1 (5 bases). CDR3 length: 15 amino acids. Trimming took off 4 bases at V and 5 bases at J, with 13 bases between the two ends. The germline V gene encodes CDR1 SGHRS and CDR2 YFSETQ. The CDR3 DNA is TGCGCCAGCAGCATGTCCGGGACGGATAATTCACCCCTCCACTTT. Residues: CASSMSGTDNSPLHF.

The V gene is TRBV6-1, the J gene TRBJ1-1; D call uncertain. In germline, CDR1 is MNHNS, CDR2 SASEGT. This CDR3 is 13 amino acids long. The V end lost 4 bases, the J end lost 0 bases, and 6 bases lay between the germline ends. The CDR3: CASSGSLNTEAFF. The CDR3 bases are TGTGCCAGCAGTGGGAGCCTGAACACTGAAGCTTTCTTT.

The genes are TRBV5-1 and TRBJ1-1; D not certain. The CDR3 is 14 amino acids. The V and J ends lost 0 bases and 8 bases respectively, with 14 bases between them. The germline CDR1 and CDR2 sequences are SGHRS and YFSETQ. The CDR3 DNA is TGCGCCAGCAGCTTGGTGGCTCAAGGCTCCGAAGCTTTCTTT. Protein product: CASSLVAQGSEAFF.

The chain carries TRBV5-1 and TRBJ1-2; 7 bases agree with TRBD1. Germline trimming cut 4 bases from V and 5 bases from J; bases unmatched to any gene: 2. The CDR3 length is 12 residues. The germline V gene has CDR1 SGHRS and CDR2 YFSETQ. CDR3 DNA: TGCGCCAGCAGCGTGACAGGGTATGGCTACACCTTC. It is translated as CASSVTGYGYTF.

This chain connects TRBV5-1 to TRBJ1-1; tentative D call: TRBD1 (5 bases). Germline V gene data show CDR1 as SGHRS and CDR2 as YFSETQ. Trimming left V 4 bases short and J 0 bases short, with 13 bases between. The CDR3 extends over 15 amino acids. DNA for the CDR3: TGCGCCAGCAGCGGCACAGGTACCATGAACACTGAAGCTTTCTTT. Translating it yields CASSGTGTMNTEAFF.

The V gene is TRBV14, the J gene TRBJ1-1, with a weak D call TRBD1 (6 bases). CDR1 and CDR2 (germline): SGHDN, FVKESK. CDR3 length equals 14 residues. The V and J ends lost 4 bases and 6 bases respectively, with 15 bases between them. The CDR3 here is CASSPSGGSAEAFF. CDR3 DNA sequence: TGTGCCAGCAGCCCGAGTGGGGGCTCCGCTGAAGCTTTCTTT.

The chain links TRBV20-1 to TRBJ1-1; D might be TRBD1 (6 bases). Germline assignment: CDR1 DFQATT and CDR2 SNEGSKA (reference sequence). The ends were cut back, 7 bases at V and 7 bases at J, with 13 bases in the middle. The CDR3 consists of 11 residues. CDR3: CSVFRDIEAFF. In nucleotides, the CDR3 is TGCAGTGTCTTCAGGGACATTGAAGCTTTCTTT.

The V gene is TRBV5-4, the J gene TRBJ2-7; possibly TRBD2 for D (5 bases). This CDR3 spans 15 amino acids. V gave up 2 bases and J gave up 5 bases, with 17 bases separating them. Germline V gene data show CDR1 as SGHNT and CDR2 as YYREEE (reference sequence). The CDR3, as DNA: TGTGCCAGCAGCTTCTCTACTAGTAGAATAGACGAGCAGTACTTC. The encoded protein is CASSFSTSRIDEQYF.

This clone was detected only once. The V call is TRBV2, the J call TRBJ1-4; D unclear. Trimming shortened V by 2 bases and J by 6 bases, and 19 bases separated the two germline ends. This CDR3 region has 17 residues. Germline CDR1 SNHLY, CDR2 FYNNEI. The DNA of the CDR3 is TGTGCCAGCAGTGAACTCAGTCGAAAGGCGTCCGATGAAAAACTGTTTTTT. This codes for CASSELSRKASDEKLFF.

The J gene is TRBJ1-1, the V gene TRBV6-5; D may be TRBD1 (6 bases). CDR3 length: 15 amino acids. Germline V lookup: CDR1 MNHEY, CDR2 SVGAGI. V was pared by 7 bases and J by 0 bases, with 15 bases between. The CDR3 is CASNYRVGMNTEAFF. For the CDR3, the DNA is TGTGCCAGCAACTACAGGGTAGGGATGAACACTGAAGCTTTCTTT.

The chain uses TRBV2 and TRBJ2-7; 9 bases are a match to TRBD2. Per germline, CDR1 SNHLY and CDR2 FYNNEI. Trimming removed 7 bases from V and 4 bases from J; junction bases left unmatched: 11. The CDR3 spans 15 residues. CDR3 residues: CASKGPGTSRYEQYF. The DNA for the CDR3 is TGTGCCAGCAAAGGGCCCGGGACTAGCAGGTACGAGCAGTACTTC.

The chain links TRBV9 to TRBJ1-3; D gene ambiguous. Germline loops: CDR1 SGDLS, CDR2 YYNGEE. The V and J ends lost 0 bases and 3 bases respectively, with 13 bases between them. The CDR3 consists of 16 residues. CDR3 residues: CASSVAPAERGNTIYF. The CDR3 DNA follows: TGTGCCAGCAGCGTAGCTCCGGCGGAGCGTGGAAACACCATATATTTT.

This clone was observed a single time. The chain combines TRBV18 with TRBJ1-5; D remains ambiguous. This CDR3 spans 16 amino acids. Between the trimmed V and J ends, which lost 0 bases and 1 base, there was a span of 10 bases. CDR1 is KGHSH and CDR2 is LQKENI in the germline V gene. DNA of the CDR3: TGTGCCAGCTCACCACCGGGAGGCGGGAGCAATCAGCCCCAGCATTTT. Translated, it gives CASSPPGGGSNQPQHF. Drawing the rest from reference TRBV18 and TRBJ1-5, the complete variable domain is NAGVMQNPRHLVRRRGQEARLRCSPMKGHSHVYWYRQLPEEGLKFMVYLQKENIIDESGMPKERFSAEFPKEGPSILRIQQVVRGDSAAYFCASSPPGGGSNQPQHFGDGTRLSIL.

This clone was counted a few times. The chain employs TRBV11-2 and TRBJ2-1, with D possibly matching TRBD2 (5 bases). The CDR3 runs 15 residues. Looked up from germline, CDR1 is SGHAT and CDR2 is FQNNGV. Trimming took off 5 bases at V and 6 bases at J, with 17 bases between the two ends. The CDR3 reads CASSVVARRGNEQFF. CDR3 sequence (DNA): TGTGCCAGCAGCGTCGTTGCTCGCCGGGGCAATGAGCAGTTCTTC.

The chain joins TRBV5-6 to TRBJ1-1, with 7 bases fitting TRBD1. Trimming at V came to 5 bases and at J to 7 bases, leaving 11 bases not matched to a gene. This CDR3 has 14 amino acids. CDR1 is SGHDT and CDR2 is YYEEEE in the germline V gene. This CDR3 is CASRRSGTADEAFF. The CDR3 DNA is TGTGCCAGCAGGCGATCCGGGACAGCGGATGAAGCTTTCTTT.

The chain recombines TRBV7-3 with TRBJ1-2; D remains unclear. Germline-derived CDR1 and CDR2 are SGHTA and FQGTGA. The CDR3 is made up of 14 amino acids. V was shortened by 2 bases and J by 7 bases, with 14 bases between the two germline ends. CDR3 region: CASSLDRTEVGYTF. In DNA form, the CDR3 reads TGTGCCAGCAGCTTAGATAGGACCGAAGTTGGCTACACCTTC.

The genes are TRBV18 and TRBJ1-1; 11 bases line up with TRBD1. The germline CDR1 and CDR2 sequences are KGHSH and LQKENI. Trimming removed 3 bases from V and 1 base from J; junction bases left unmatched: 4. The CDR3 consists of 16 residues. CDR3 sequence: CASSPGQGAWNTEAFF. The CDR3 DNA reads TGTGCCAGCTCACCCGGACAGGGGGCTTGGAACACTGAAGCTTTCTTT. Combining the CDR3 with reference TRBV18 and TRBJ1-1 gives the whole variable domain NAGVMQNPRHLVRRRGQEARLRCSPMKGHSHVYWYRQLPEEGLKFMVYLQKENIIDESGMPKERFSAEFPKEGPSILRIQQVVRGDSAAYFCASSPGQGAWNTEAFFGQGTRLTVV.

The gene calls are TRBV11-2 and TRBJ1-2; D is uncertain. The CDR3 is 12 residues long. V lost 3 bases and J 13 bases, leaving 15 bases between the germline ends. Germline V CDR1 and CDR2: SGHAT, FQNNGV. CDR3: CASSFFSVSPTF. For the CDR3, the DNA is TGTGCCAGCAGCTTTTTCTCGGTCTCACCCACCTTC.

The chain employs TRBV5-6 and TRBJ1-1; D call uncertain. CDR3 length: 13 residues. Germline V gene data show CDR1 as SGHDT and CDR2 as YYEEEE. Trimming took off 6 bases at V and 0 bases at J, with 9 bases between the two ends. CDR3 DNA sequence: TGTGCCAGCACTCGCGGTATGAACACTGAAGCTTTCTTT. Translation gives CASTRGMNTEAFF.

This clone has just one count. The chain recombines TRBV6-5 with TRBJ1-2; the match to TRBD1 covers 8 bases. The ends lost 4 bases at V and 4 bases at J; junction bases unmatched: 8. The CDR3 is 15 residues long. The germline V gene has CDR1 MNHEY and CDR2 SVGAGI. The DNA of the CDR3 is TGTGCCAGCAGTTCGAGTACAGGGGGAGGCTATGGCTACACCTTC. It encodes CASSSSTGGGYGYTF.

The chain has TRBV7-9 and TRBJ1-6; D uncertain. V was pared by 6 bases and J by 16 bases, with 22 bases between. Germline lookup yields CDR1 SEHNR and CDR2 FQNEAQ (reference sequence). The CDR3 is 14 residues long. As DNA, the CDR3 is TGTGCCAGCAGTTTCCTGGGGAGCCCCCGTTTGCTCCACTTT. Protein: CASSFLGSPRLLHF.

The chain couples TRBV7-9 to TRBJ2-7; 9 bases are shared with TRBD1. The CDR3 extends over 13 amino acids. The junction had 3 bases not matched to a gene; V was cut back by 3 bases and J by 6 bases. Germline CDR1 reads SEHNR; CDR2 reads FQNEAQ (reference sequence). CDR3 nucleotide sequence: TGTGCCAGCAGCTTCGGGACAGGGACCGAGCAGTACTTC. Amino acid sequence: CASSFGTGTEQYF.

This clone is a singleton in its sample. The gene calls are TRBV4-1 and TRBJ2-7; D gene uncertain. The germline CDR1 and CDR2 sequences are MGHRA and YSYEKL. V lost 0 bases and J 2 bases, leaving 11 bases between the germline ends. The CDR3 sequence is 15 residues long. CDR3 in amino acids: CASSQDYGSTYEQYF. DNA for the CDR3: TGCGCCAGCAGCCAAGATTATGGTTCTACCTACGAGCAGTACTTC.

V is TRBV19 and J is TRBJ1-1; weak D call: TRBD1 (5 bases). In germline, CDR1 is LNHDA, CDR2 SQIVND (reference sequence). This CDR3 has 15 residues. Trimming removed 5 bases from V and 7 bases from J, with 20 bases in between. The CDR3 here is CASSQSFRGVGEAFF. For the CDR3, the DNA is TGTGCCAGTAGTCAAAGTTTTCGAGGGGTCGGTGAAGCTTTCTTT.

This chain connects TRBV6-6 to TRBJ2-3, with 10 bases aligning to TRBD1. With V trimmed by 5 bases and J by 2 bases, 4 bases remained unmatched. Germline CDR1 MNHNY, CDR2 SVGAGI (reference sequence). The CDR3 is 15 amino acids. This CDR3 reads CASSTGQGNTDTQYF. The CDR3, as DNA: TGTGCCAGCAGTACGGGACAGGGGAACACAGATACGCAGTATTTT.